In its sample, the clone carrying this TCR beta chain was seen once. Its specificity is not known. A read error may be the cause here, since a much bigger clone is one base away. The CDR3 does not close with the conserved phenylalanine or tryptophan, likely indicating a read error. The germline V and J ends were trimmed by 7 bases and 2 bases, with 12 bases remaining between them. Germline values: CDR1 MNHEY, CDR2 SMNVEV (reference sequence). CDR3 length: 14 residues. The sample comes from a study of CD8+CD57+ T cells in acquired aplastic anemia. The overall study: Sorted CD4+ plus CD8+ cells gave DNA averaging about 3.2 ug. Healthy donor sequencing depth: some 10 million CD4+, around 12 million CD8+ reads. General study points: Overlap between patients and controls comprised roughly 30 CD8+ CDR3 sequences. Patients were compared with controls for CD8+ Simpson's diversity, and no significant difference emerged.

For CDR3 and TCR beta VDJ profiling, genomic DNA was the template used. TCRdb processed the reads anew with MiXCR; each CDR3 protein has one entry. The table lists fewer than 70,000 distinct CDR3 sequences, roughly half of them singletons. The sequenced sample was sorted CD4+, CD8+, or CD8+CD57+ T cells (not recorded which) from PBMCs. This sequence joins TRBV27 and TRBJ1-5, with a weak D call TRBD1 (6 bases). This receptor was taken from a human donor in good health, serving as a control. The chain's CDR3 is CASKGGAGNQPQHV. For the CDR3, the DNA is TGTGCCAGCAAGGGGGGGGCGGGCAATCAGCCCCAGCATGTT.